This T cell receptor (beta chain) emerged from a study of T cell responses to AZD1222 COVID-19 vaccine. Study-wide context: Pooling covered second doses at about 4 or about 12 weeks.

The germline V gene encodes CDR1 KGHSH and CDR2 LQKENI. The CDR3 consists of 16 residues. Trimming left V 2 bases short and J 4 bases short, with 16 bases between. Assay: immunoSEQ multiplex PCR; the TCRdb copy retains only in-frame clones and omits some. The repertoire has 100,000 to 150,000 clones, about 89% of them found once; the top ten carry 8.5% to 12%. Study results and caveats: The CD4 TCRs associated with vaccination extended across spike and predominated at 160-218 and 743-854. Rises in breadth and depth of Spike-specific TCRs came after two AZD1222 doses. Clonal diversity was possibly underestimated, and white British individuals and females predominated among donors.

About this clone: Antigen: not known.

V and J are TRBV18 and TRBJ2-3; possibly TRBD2 for D (5 bases). The sequencing here drew on peripheral blood, taken on day 0 of AZD1222 vaccination. This TCR was recovered from an adult in good health. CDR3 DNA sequence: TGTGCCAGCTCACCAACGCCCAAGGACTTTGCAGATACGCAGTATTTT. This encodes CASSPTPKDFADTQYF.